Listed below are T cell receptor beta chains from one sample, sequenced in a study of T-cell reconstitution after alpha-beta-depleted transplantation in children. TCRdb reanalysed the PCR reads using MiXCR and keeps one entry per CDR3 protein. The data hold about 600,000 distinct CDR3 sequences, with 10% to 15% observed a single time. The material was PBMCs, mostly from graft donor cells, obtained 360 days after TCRalphabeta/CD19-depleted stem cell transplant. The receptor set was obtained from a male patient aged 10-17 years who had a stem cell transplant for acute myeloid leukemia, so the T cells may come from the graft donor. Each CDR3 is given with its conserved first and last residue.

TRBJ2-1 TRBV7-9 CASSLGVSSYNEQFF
TRBJ2-7 TRBV7-2 CASSFRGQPLWTSGRTYEQYF
TRBJ2-1 TRBV11-2 CASSSRQGSGWGRSYNEQFF
TRBJ1-5 TRBV7-9 CASSLFIGGYSNQPQHF
TRBJ2-5 TRBV29-1 CSARYTGGRGETQYF
TRBJ2-1 TRBV20-1 CSASGRGSYNEQFF
TRBJ2-1 TRBV7-2 CASIKWGSGQEQFF
TRBJ2-7 TRBV21-1 CASMLTRTSGRDVIPYEQYF
TRBJ1-4 TRBV12-3/TRBV12-4 CASSLEGAGGKLFF
TRBJ2-7 TRBV12-3/TRBV12-4 CASSPPRDRHEQYF
TRBJ2-7 TRBV12-3/TRBV12-4 CASSLGQGVSYEQYF
TRBJ2-3 TRBV11-1 CASSLAQTSGRPSDTQYF
TRBJ2-7 TRBV2 CASIPQGVRSYEQYF
TRBJ2-3 TRBV11-1 CASSLSVGWGTRVMSDTQYF
TRBJ2-7 TRBV28 CASSPRVAVRHEQYF
TRBJ2-5 TRBV27 CASNGASGSQETQYF
TRBJ2-3 TRBV12-3/TRBV12-4 CASSFRGEDTQYF
TRBJ1-3 TRBV15 CATSRVKATGENTIYF
TRBJ2-7 TRBV29-1 CSVVPSSVLVNEQYF
TRBJ2-7 TRBV5-6 CASSLGPDWGYEQYF
TRBJ2-7 TRBV7-9 CATAPETSFHEQYF
TRBJ2-5 TRBV5-1 CASSSGGEFETQYF
TRBJ1-1 TRBV20-1 CSARDSGGANTEAFF
TRBJ2-1 TRBV15 CATSTRTSGRAMNEQFF
TRBJ2-1 TRBV29-1 CSVIGTSGYNEQFF
TRBJ2-2 TRBV19 CASRRLGERTGELFF
TRBJ2-5 TRBV11-2 CASSLPVPTETQYF
TRBJ2-7 TRBV5-1 CASSLAGTGAYEQYF
TRBJ2-5 TRBV29-1 CSVEGRAVFFQETQYF
TRBJ2-1 TRBV28 CASSFALTYNEQFF
TRBJ1-1 TRBV24-1 CATSDSRGNFF